This passage covers 16 T cell receptor beta chains from one sample sequenced in a study of cytomegalovirus exposure and HLA in healthy donors. It was with 60 Vbeta and 13 Jbeta primers that the PCR ran. TCRdb's table, derived via immunoSEQ multiplex PCR, lists solely in-frame clones and lacks some. This sample has fewer than 130,000 clones, with about four fifths found just once. Sequenced material: PBMCs. These receptors came from a woman aged 55-75 years in good health and CMV-seropositive.

The J gene is TRBJ2-5, the V gene TRBV7-9; 10 positions agree with TRBD1. The assigned J gene may be wrong: the sequence end matches TRBJ2-7 better. The CDR3 extends over 17 amino acids. The V gene's germline CDR1 is SEHNR and CDR2 FQNEAQ (reference sequence). The CDR3 region has the DNA TGTGCCAGCAGCTTAGGGGGGGGACAGGGGAAGGCCTACGAGCAGTACTTC. It translates to CASSLGGGQGKAYEQYF.

The chain couples TRBV5-1 to TRBJ1-5; TRBD1 might be the D (5 bases). CDR1 and CDR2 from the germline V gene are SGHRS and YFSETQ. The CDR3 runs 16 residues. Trimming cost V 0 bases and J 1 base, with 11 bases left between them. CDR3 nucleotide sequence: TGCGCCAGCAGCTTGGGCCTAGACAGAAGCAATCAGCCCCAGCATTTT. Encoded protein: CASSLGLDRSNQPQHF.

This chain's CDR3 is CASSPTGGSAEAFF. The CDR3, as DNA: TGTGCCAGCTCACCAACGGGAGGGAGCGCTGAAGCTTTCTTT. V gene TRBV18 combines with J gene TRBJ1-1; D remains ambiguous. The germline V gene encodes CDR1 KGHSH and CDR2 LQKENI. CDR3 length: 14 residues. V was clipped by 2 bases and J by 6 bases, with 13 bases between them.

The chain couples TRBV5-1 to TRBJ1-3; perhaps TRBD1 as D (5 bases). Germline assignment: CDR1 SGHRS and CDR2 YFSETQ. V was cut by 0 bases and J by 0 bases, with 10 bases left in between. The CDR3 has 16 residues. This CDR3 is CASSLDVGLSGNTIYF. Written as DNA, the CDR3 is TGCGCCAGCAGCTTGGATGTGGGGCTCTCTGGAAACACCATATATTTT.

The chain joins TRBV10-1 to TRBJ2-7; 8 bases match TRBD1. The CDR3 consists of 17 residues. V lost 9 bases and J lost 0; bases outside the gene matches: 16. Germline values: CDR1 WNHNN, CDR2 SYGVQD (reference sequence). CDR3 sequence (DNA): TGCGCCAGTTGGAAGGGACAGGACTTAGTTAGCTCCTACGAGCAGTACTTC. It codes for CASWKGQDLVSSYEQYF.

In its sample, this clone was seen a few times. The V gene is TRBV15, the J gene TRBJ1-5; 8 nucleotides agree with TRBD1. V was pared by 5 bases and J by 7 bases, with 10 bases of the junction left unmatched. This CDR3 is built from 15 residues. Germline CDR1 is LNHNV and CDR2 is YYDKDF (reference sequence). CDR3 bases: TGTGCCACCAGCGAGAAGCAGGGGGCACGGCAGCCCCAGCATTTT. Its protein is CATSEKQGARQPQHF.

This clone occurred a few times. The CDR3, as DNA: TGTGCCAGCAGCCCACCGGGACTAGCGGGATGGGAGCAGTACTTC. This sequence encodes CASSPPGLAGWEQYF. V is TRBV6-5 and J is TRBJ2-7; TRBD2 matches 13 bases. The CDR3 runs 15 residues. Unmatched junction bases numbered 9, after V lost 6 bases and J lost 7 bases. CDR1 MNHEY and CDR2 SVGAGI come from the germline V gene.

This sequence joins TRBV7-3 and TRBJ2-7, with 8 bases lining up with TRBD1. This CDR3 contains 15 residues. With 1 base clipped from V and 5 bases from J, the junction kept 7 bases outside the gene matches. Germline assignment: CDR1 SGHTA and CDR2 FQGTGA. CDR3 DNA sequence: TGTGCCAGCAGCTTAAGCGGACAGGGTTACCACGAGCAGTACTTC. Residues: CASSLSGQGYHEQYF.

The chain links TRBV11-2 to TRBJ1-2, with D tentatively TRBD1 (6 bases). This CDR3 has 17 residues. The V end lost 4 bases, the J end lost 1 base, and 19 bases lay between the germline ends. Germline assignment: CDR1 SGHAT and CDR2 FQNNGV. The CDR3 loop is CASSSRGPSKYNYGYTF. The CDR3 region has the DNA TGTGCCAGCAGCTCGCGGGGGCCGTCAAAATATAACTATGGCTACACCTTC.

This clone was counted between two and nine times. The rearrangement uses TRBV7-9 and TRBJ1-2, with D unresolved. V dropped 8 bases and J dropped 2 bases, with 12 bases sitting between them. Germline CDR1 reads SEHNR; CDR2 reads FQNEAQ (reference sequence). The CDR3 is made up of 13 amino acids. CDR3 bases: TGTGCCAGCTCTCCCCCGAGGAACTATGGCTACACCTTC. Translation: CASSPPRNYGYTF. The variable domain in full, completed from reference TRBV7-9 and TRBJ1-2, reads DTGVSQNPRHKITKRGQNVTFRCDPISEHNRLYWYRQTLGQGPEFLTYFQNEAQLEKSRLLSDRFSAERPKGSFSTLEIQRTEQGDSAMYLCASSPPRNYGYTFGSGTRLTVV.

This clone has a handful of counts. This sequence joins TRBV15 and TRBJ1-1; a possible D gene is TRBD1 (6 bases). From germline, CDR1 is LNHNV and CDR2 YYDKDF (reference sequence). Between the trimmed V and J ends, which lost 0 bases and 8 bases, there was a span of 16 bases. CDR3 size: 15 residues. For the CDR3, the DNA is TGTGCCACCAGCAGAGATAGAGTAAGAGGGGGAGAAGCTTTCTTT. It encodes CATSRDRVRGGEAFF. Based on the CDR3 plus reference TRBV15 and TRBJ1-1, the full variable domain is DAMVIQNPRYQVTQFGKPVTLSCSQTLNHNVMYWYQQKSSQAPKLLFHYYDKDFNNEADTPDNFQSRRPNTSFCFLDIRSPGLGDTAMYLCATSRDRVRGGEAFFGQGTRLTVV.

In the case of this clone: An end of the junction differs from the germline gene, which may be a read error. This chain joins TRBV7-9 and TRBJ2-7; TRBD1 matches 7 bases. The CDR3 consists of 14 residues. Germline V CDR1 and CDR2: SEHNR, FQNEAQ (reference sequence). The DNA of the CDR3 is TGTGCCAGCAGCTTCGCACAGGGGCTAGAAGAGCAGCACTTC. Its translation: CASSFAQGLEEQHF.

The chain joins TRBV4-2 to TRBJ2-2; tentative D call: TRBD2 (6 bases). V gave up 4 bases and J gave up 0 bases, with 15 bases separating them. The germline gives CDR1 LGHNA, CDR2 YNFKEQ. CDR3 length: 17 residues. The CDR3 DNA is TGTGCCAGCAGCCGTGGTGGGGGGAGACCGAACACCGGGGAGCTGTTTTTT. Its translation is CASSRGGGRPNTGELFF.

For the CDR3, the DNA is TGTGCCAGCAGTGAGAGGATCGGCAAAACGAACACTGAAGCTTTCTTT. Translated, it gives CASSERIGKTNTEAFF. V gene TRBV6-1 combines with J gene TRBJ1-1; no firm D call. Germline CDR1 MNHNS, CDR2 SASEGT. There are 16 residues in the CDR3. Trimming took 3 bases from V and 1 from J, leaving 15 bases between them.

The chain employs TRBV2 and TRBJ2-5; TRBD2 aligns across 15 bases. CDR1 and CDR2 from the germline V gene are SNHLY and FYNNEI. The CDR3 contains 15 residues. V was pared by 5 bases and J by 6 bases, with 4 bases of the junction left unmatched. CDR3: CASSLGTSGRKTQYF. The CDR3 DNA sequence: TGTGCCAGCAGTCTAGGGACTAGCGGGAGGAAGACCCAGTACTTC.

V is TRBV6-1 and J is TRBJ1-1; D gene ambiguous. The ends were cut back, 8 bases at V and 4 bases at J, with 17 bases in the middle. Per the germline V gene, CDR1 is MNHNS and CDR2 is SASEGT. This CDR3 region has 14 residues. DNA of the CDR3: TGTGCCAGCGAGACCCCCAGGTCTCGCACTGAAGCTTTCTTT. Translated, it gives CASETPRSRTEAFF.